The 31 T cell receptor beta chains reported below all come from one sample, sequenced in a study of beta chain features in type 1 diabetes. cDNA synthesis used the whole RNA isolate, giving expressed TCRB sequences. Sequencing used immunoSEQ multiplex PCR; TCRdb keeps in-frame clones, though not all of them. The sample lists about 270,000 clones, 13% to 15% occurring once. These receptors have no identified antigens. Whole-study findings and limits: There was a moderate but significant shortening of TCRB CDR3s in all four CD4+ subsets of Type 1 diabetes patients.

Sample: naive CD4+ T cells from blood. The source of these receptors is a young man with type 1 diabetes.

The chain has TRBV5-1 and TRBJ2-1, with no clear D. CDR1 is SGHRS, CDR2 YFSETQ, per germline. The CDR3 runs to 14 residues. V lost 0 bases to trimming and J lost 2 bases, with 6 bases between them. CDR3 DNA sequence: TGCGCCAGCAGCTTGGACCTAGCCTACAATGAGCAGTTCTTC. Translating gives CASSLDLAYNEQFF.

The chain couples TRBV7-2 to TRBJ2-7; D ambiguous. Trimming removed 5 bases from V and 1 base from J, with 9 bases in between. The germline V gene has CDR1 SGHTA and CDR2 FQGNSA. The CDR3 runs 13 residues. The CDR3 loop reads CASSLDRSYEQYF. CDR3 bases: TGTGCCAGCAGCCTCGATAGATCCTACGAGCAGTACTTC.

The chain couples TRBV9 to TRBJ2-3, with 9 bases fitting TRBD1. The CDR3 runs to 15 residues. After removal of 2 bases from V and 6 bases from J, the junction contained 7 bases not matched to a gene. In germline, CDR1 is SGDLS, CDR2 YYNGEE. The CDR3 DNA reads TGTGCCAGCAGCGTGAGTTACGGACAGGGGGATACGCAGTATTTT. Translation gives CASSVSYGQGDTQYF.

In this sample, this clone turned up a few times. The rearrangement links TRBV30 to TRBJ2-4; D possibly corresponds to TRBD1 (6 bases). The V gene's germline CDR1 is GTSNPN and CDR2 SVGIG (reference sequence). The V end lost 5 bases, the J end lost 0 bases, and 14 bases lay between the germline ends. The CDR3 has 15 amino acids. The CDR3 spells CAWSAEGVAKNIQYF. CDR3 in DNA: TGTGCCTGGTCCGCAGAGGGGGTAGCCAAAAACATTCAGTACTTC. The full variable domain, with the rest looked up from reference TRBV30 and TRBJ2-4, is SQTIHQWPATLVQPVGSPLSLECTVEGTSNPNLYWYRQAAGRGLQLLFYSVGIGQISSEVPQNLSASRPQDRQFILSSKKLLLSDSGFYLCAWSAEGVAKNIQYFGAGTRLSVL.

This chain uses TRBV9 with TRBJ1-1; D ambiguous. This CDR3 is 13 amino acids long. CDR1 and CDR2 (germline): SGDLS, YYNGEE. V lost 3 bases and J 3 bases, leaving 9 bases between the germline ends. CDR3 sequence (DNA): TGTGCCAGCAGCGCACGTTCGGACACTGAAGCTTTCTTT. This sequence encodes CASSARSDTEAFF.

This clone was counted between two and nine times. The V gene is TRBV28, the J gene TRBJ2-6, with D possibly being TRBD1 (5 bases). In germline, CDR1 is MDHEN, CDR2 SYDVKM. The V gene lost 6 bases and the J gene lost 2 bases, with 17 bases spanning the gap. CDR3 size: 17 residues. CDR3 DNA: TGTGCCAGCAGACCAGTCGTAGGGGCTCCTGGGGCCAACGTCCTGACTTTC. It specifies CASRPVVGAPGANVLTF.

This clone was seen more than once but under ten times. The rearrangement links TRBV5-6 to TRBJ2-1; D gene uncertain. Germline-derived CDR1 and CDR2 are SGHDT and YYEEEE. Trimming stripped 2 bases from V and 9 bases from J, with 9 bases between. This CDR3 contains 12 residues. Here the CDR3 DNA reads TGTGCCAGCAGCTTTGAACCAGGTGAGCAGTTCTTC. It specifies CASSFEPGEQFF.

This clone has more than one count but fewer than ten. The V call is TRBV9, the J call TRBJ1-5, with a tentative D call TRBD1 (6 bases). The V and J ends lost 1 base and 6 bases respectively, with 14 bases between them. Germline V gene data show CDR1 as SGDLS and CDR2 as YYNGEE. This CDR3 contains 15 residues. The CDR3 spells CASSVSGQGIQPQHF. The CDR3 nucleotides read TGTGCCAGCAGCGTATCAGGGCAGGGGATTCAGCCCCAGCATTTT.

V and J are TRBV30 and TRBJ2-3; perhaps TRBD1 as D (6 bases). Germline V lookup: CDR1 GTSNPN, CDR2 SVGIG (reference sequence). The CDR3 is made up of 13 amino acids. V was trimmed by 4 bases and J by 2 bases, leaving 10 bases between them. The CDR3 DNA is TGTGCCTGGAACAGGGCCTTCACAGATACGCAGTATTTT. Amino acids: CAWNRAFTDTQYF. Complete variable domain (other parts from reference TRBV30 and TRBJ2-3): SQTIHQWPATLVQPVGSPLSLECTVEGTSNPNLYWYRQAAGRGLQLLFYSVGIGQISSEVPQNLSASRPQDRQFILSSKKLLLSDSGFYLCAWNRAFTDTQYFGPGTRLTVL.

This clone turned up a few times. This sequence joins TRBV2 and TRBJ2-5; TRBD2 agrees at 10 bases. The V and J ends lost 4 bases and 1 base, in that order; junction bases with no gene match: 0. The germline V gene has CDR1 SNHLY and CDR2 FYNNEI. The CDR3 contains 14 residues. This CDR3 is CASSGLAGQETQYF. In nucleotides, the CDR3 is TGTGCCAGCAGTGGACTAGCGGGCCAAGAGACCCAGTACTTC.

The chain employs TRBV5-1 and TRBJ2-7; 8 nucleotides match TRBD1. Trimming at V came to 0 bases and at J to 4 bases, leaving 3 bases not matched to a gene. CDR3 length equals 14 residues. Looked up from germline, CDR1 is SGHRS and CDR2 is YFSETQ. CDR3 bases: TGCGCCAGCAGCTTGGTAGGACAGGGTTACGAGCAGTACTTC. Its translation is CASSLVGQGYEQYF. Supplemented by reference TRBV5-1 and TRBJ2-7, the full variable domain reads KAGVTQTPRYLIKTRGQQVTLSCSPISGHRSVSWYQQTPGQGLQFLFEYFSETQRNKGNFPGRFSGRQFSNSRSEMNVSTLELGDSALYLCASSLVGQGYEQYFGPGTRLTVT.

In this sample, this clone turned up a few times. The chain uses TRBV18 and TRBJ2-1, with 9 bases fitting TRBD1. CDR3 size: 16 residues. Per the germline V gene, CDR1 is KGHSH and CDR2 is LQKENI. Trimming at V came to 0 bases and at J to 4 bases, leaving 4 bases not matched to a gene. The CDR3 loop is CASSPPGQGRYNEQFF. The CDR3 nucleotides read TGTGCCAGCTCACCACCCGGACAGGGGAGGTACAATGAGCAGTTCTTC.

This clone was seen more than once but under ten times. The V and J genes are TRBV6-6 and TRBJ2-7; 9 bases fit TRBD1. This CDR3 region has 14 residues. CDR1 is MNHNY, CDR2 SVGAGI, per germline (reference sequence). V dropped 6 bases and J dropped 2; count of bases not matched to a gene: 5. CDR3 sequence: CASSLGQGPYEQYF. CDR3 bases: TGTGCCAGCAGCCTGGGACAGGGCCCCTACGAGCAGTACTTC.

In its sample, this clone was seen a few times. The chain links TRBV7-9 to TRBJ2-3; maybe TRBD2 (5 bases). CDR1 is SEHNR and CDR2 is FQNEAQ in the germline V gene (reference sequence). With 5 bases removed from V and 0 bases from J, the gap between germline ends came to 12 bases. This CDR3 region has 15 residues. CDR3 sequence: CASSPDYLSTDTQYF. The CDR3 DNA reads as TGTGCCAGCAGCCCAGACTACCTAAGCACAGATACGCAGTATTTT.

This chain joins TRBV5-1 and TRBJ2-1; 8 bases are shared with TRBD2. Germline V CDR1 and CDR2: SGHRS, YFSETQ. Trimming cost V 4 bases and J 0 bases; bases outside gene matches: 15. This CDR3 spans 19 amino acids. The CDR3 reads CASSLDSVAGYSSYNEQFF. CDR3 nucleotide sequence: TGCGCCAGCAGCCTGGACAGCGTAGCGGGGTATAGCTCCTACAATGAGCAGTTCTTC. Together with reference TRBV5-1 and TRBJ2-1, the CDR3 gives the full variable domain: KAGVTQTPRYLIKTRGQQVTLSCSPISGHRSVSWYQQTPGQGLQFLFEYFSETQRNKGNFPGRFSGRQFSNSRSEMNVSTLELGDSALYLCASSLDSVAGYSSYNEQFFGPGTRLTVL.

In its sample, this clone was seen a few times. The genes are TRBV7-2 and TRBJ2-7, with 8 bases matching TRBD2. V was pared by 1 base and J by 4 bases, with 9 bases of the junction left unmatched. In germline, CDR1 is SGHTA, CDR2 FQGNSA. This CDR3 comprises 16 residues. The CDR3 sequence is CASSLGAGGIGYEQYF. The DNA for the CDR3 is TGTGCCAGCAGCTTAGGGGCGGGAGGTATAGGGTACGAGCAGTACTTC. The full variable domain, with the rest looked up from reference TRBV7-2 and TRBJ2-7, is GAGVSQSPSNKVTEKGKDVELRCDPISGHTALYWYRQSLGQGLEFLIYFQGNSAPDKSGLPSDRFSAERTGGSVSTLTIQRTQQEDSAVYLCASSLGAGGIGYEQYFGPGTRLTVT.

This clone was seen more than once but under ten times. The chain has TRBV11-2 and TRBJ2-5; D perhaps matches TRBD1 (5 bases). The germline gives CDR1 SGHAT, CDR2 FQNNGV. This CDR3 contains 16 residues. The V end was cut by 1 base, the J end by 5 bases, with 17 bases between. This CDR3 is CASSLVDTGFSETQYF. Here the CDR3 DNA reads TGTGCCAGCAGCTTAGTGGACACCGGATTTTCGGAGACCCAGTACTTC. Looking up the rest from reference TRBV11-2 and TRBJ2-5 gives the full variable domain: EAGVAQSPRYKIIEKRQSVAFWCNPISGHATLYWYQQILGQGPKLLIQFQNNGVVDDSQLPKDRFSAERLKGVDSTLKIQPAKLEDSAVYLCASSLVDTGFSETQYFGPGTRLLVL.

The chain is built from TRBV28 and TRBJ1-5; 11 bases fit TRBD1. This CDR3 contains 17 residues. CDR1 is MDHEN and CDR2 is SYDVKM in the germline V gene. V was pared by 1 base and J by 2 bases, with 4 bases of the junction left unmatched. The CDR3: CASSLLGQGAGNQPQHF. CDR3 DNA: TGTGCCAGCAGTTTATTAGGACAGGGGGCTGGCAATCAGCCCCAGCATTTT.

Only a few counts were recorded for this clone. In DNA form, the CDR3 reads TGTGCCAGCAGCACCCGACAGCCCTGGGGCCTGAACACAGATACGCAGTATTTT. This sequence encodes CASSTRQPWGLNTDTQYF. The chain carries TRBV7-9 and TRBJ2-3; maybe TRBD1 (5 bases). This CDR3 contains 18 residues. CDR1 is SEHNR and CDR2 is FQNEAQ in the germline V gene (reference sequence). V lost 5 bases and J lost 2, with 23 bases in between.

This clone was seen a handful of times. The V and J genes are TRBV29-1 and TRBJ1-2; no clear D gene. V shed 4 bases and J shed 8 bases, with 14 bases lying between them. From germline, CDR1 is SQVTM and CDR2 ANQGSEA. There are 12 residues in the CDR3. CDR3 residues: CSVVRGGQGYTF. The DNA of the CDR3 is TGCAGCGTTGTACGGGGTGGGCAAGGCTACACCTTC.

There are a few counts of this clone. The CDR3 DNA is TGTGCCTGGAGTGTATTTGGCGGGAGCACAGATACGCAGTATTTT. Translating gives CAWSVFGGSTDTQYF. This chain connects TRBV30 to TRBJ2-3, with D possibly matching TRBD2 (5 bases). Trimming took 0 bases from V and 0 from J, leaving 10 bases between them. This CDR3 is built from 15 residues. Germline-derived CDR1 and CDR2 are GTSNPN and SVGIG (reference sequence).

The genes are TRBV5-1 and TRBJ2-3; the D gene is possibly TRBD2 (5 bases). The germline V and J ends were trimmed by 2 bases and 2 bases, with 12 bases remaining between them. The V gene's germline CDR1 is SGHRS and CDR2 YFSETQ. CDR3 length: 15 amino acids. The CDR3 bases are TGCGCCAGCAGCTTACGGGATTATGCCACAGATACGCAGTATTTT. Its translation: CASSLRDYATDTQYF.

The chain uses TRBV4-2 and TRBJ2-5; 13 bases are a match to TRBD2. The CDR3 spans 17 residues. Trimming took 4 bases from V and 0 from J; bases not matched to a gene: 5. The germline gives CDR1 LGHNA, CDR2 YNFKEQ. CDR3 loop: CASSRVGTSGDQETQYF. CDR3 nucleotide sequence: TGTGCCAGCAGCCGGGTTGGGACTAGCGGGGACCAAGAGACCCAGTACTTC.

This chain uses TRBV29-1 with TRBJ2-1, with TRBD2 matching over 9 bases. This CDR3 spans 15 amino acids. The J segment lost 2 bases and the V segment lost 6 bases, leaving 8 bases of the junction unmatched. The germline V gene encodes CDR1 SQVTM and CDR2 ANQGSEA. The DNA of the CDR3 is TGCAGCGTCCAGGGAAGCGGGAGGCCCTACAATGAGCAGTTCTTC. Amino acids: CSVQGSGRPYNEQFF.

A note on this clone: This CDR3 is also generated by other DNA sequences in the sample. This chain connects TRBV14 to TRBJ1-2, with unresolved D. V was pared by 1 base and J by 5 bases, with 8 bases between. The CDR3 is 13 residues long. Germline CDR1 reads SGHDN; CDR2 reads FVKESK. The CDR3 loop is CASSQGGYYGYTF. As DNA, the CDR3 is TGTGCCAGCAGCCAAGGAGGGTATTATGGCTACACCTTC.

The gene calls are TRBV19 and TRBJ2-1; possible D gene TRBD2, 5 bases. The CDR3 is 15 residues long. CDR1 LNHDA and CDR2 SQIVND come from the germline V gene (reference sequence). V lost 7 bases, J lost 7 bases, and 20 bases lay in between. CDR3 amino acids: CASKSDSPGENEQFF. The CDR3 nucleotides read TGTGCCAGTAAGAGCGACTCCCCCGGGGAGAATGAGCAGTTCTTC.

The genes are TRBV4-1 and TRBJ2-1, with unresolved D. V was cut by 0 bases and J by 5 bases, with 14 bases left in between. The germline V gene has CDR1 MGHRA and CDR2 YSYEKL. This CDR3 spans 16 amino acids. The CDR3 nucleotides read TGCGCCAGCAGCCAAGAACAGACGTCAACGAACAATGAGCAGTTCTTC. This codes for CASSQEQTSTNNEQFF.

This clone was observed a few times. The chain couples TRBV7-2 to TRBJ1-1, with 7 bases that match TRBD1. The CDR3 loop spans 13 amino acids. The V gene's germline CDR1 is SGHTA and CDR2 FQGNSA. With 7 bases clipped from V and 0 bases from J, the junction kept 2 bases outside the gene matches. DNA for the CDR3: TGTGCCAGCACGACAGGGTTGAACACTGAAGCTTTCTTT. This sequence encodes CASTTGLNTEAFF.

This clone was found a few times. The J gene is TRBJ2-1, the V gene TRBV29-1; 9 bases agree with TRBD2. The trim removed 5 bases at V and 9 bases at J, leaving 8 bases unmatched. The CDR3 consists of 13 residues. Germline V lookup: CDR1 SQVTM, CDR2 ANQGSEA. The CDR3 nucleotides are TGCAGCGTTAGCGGACTAGCGTTGAGTGAGCAGTTCTTC. Translated: CSVSGLALSEQFF.

The genes are TRBV6-1 and TRBJ1-2; perhaps TRBD1 as D (6 bases). The germline gives CDR1 MNHNS, CDR2 SASEGT. The CDR3 spans 14 residues. V shed 3 bases and J shed 7 bases, with 15 bases lying between them. DNA for the CDR3: TGTGCCAGCAGTGACCTAGGACAGCTCTTTGGCTACACCTTC. Residues: CASSDLGQLFGYTF.

V gene TRBV29-1 combines with J gene TRBJ2-7; tentative D call: TRBD1 (6 bases). Germline loops: CDR1 SQVTM, CDR2 ANQGSEA. Deletions cut 4 bases from V and 5 bases from J, with 12 bases between. The CDR3 spans 12 residues. CDR3 loop: CSVAKQGHEQYF. CDR3 nucleotides: TGCAGCGTTGCAAAACAGGGTCACGAGCAGTACTTC.